The present T cell receptor (beta chain) was sequenced within a study of metastatic and nonmetastatic thyroid tumors. Study in general: A comparison of repertoires was made across blood and tumor or nodule tissue from malignant and benign thyroid patients. The study's findings and limits: Versus benign nodules, malignant thyroid tumors reportedly had significantly higher TCR beta diversity, in blood and tumor.

In this sample, this clone turned up many times. Its antigen is currently unknown. The J segment lost 7 bases and the V segment lost 5 bases, leaving 8 bases of the junction unmatched. Germline CDR1 KGHSH, CDR2 LQKENI. The CDR3 extends over 14 amino acids. Every patient underwent thyroid surgery untreated. TCRdb re-analyzed the PCR reads through MiXCR. Of about 7,800 clones in the sample, more than 20% were seen once. J is TRBJ1-5 and V is TRBV18, with 7 bases identical to TRBD1. This receptor was identified in a female donor with papillary thyroid cancer or a benign thyroid nodule (not recorded which). Some clones in this sample may be carry-over from other donors' samples. Sequencing was done on a sample of adjacent normal tissue. DNA for the CDR3: TGTGCCAGCTCATCCGGAGGGGGCGGGCAGCCCCAGCATTTT. Protein sequence: CASSSGGGGQPQHF.